Listed below are T cell receptor beta chains from one sample, sequenced in a study of regulatory T cells in long-lasting Graves disease. MiXCR, applied by TCRdb to the multiplex PCR reads, yields one record per CDR3 protein. The sample includes 360,000 or so distinct CDR3 sequences, roughly 17% of them seen just once. A further study also used this sample, focusing on T cells in Graves' hyperthyroidism and ophthalmopathy.

Sequences were derived from peripheral blood mononuclear cells (PBMCs), sampled at new diagnosis, from a patient treated with antithyroid drugs. All receptors come from a man aged 35-49 years with Graves disease. Both conserved end residues are part of each CDR3. D genes are given only for firm matches. Part of the rows lack a size; the others show once, few, many or a class for expanded clones.

-	TRBJ2-7	TRBV7-9	-	CASSRLFYEQYF	TGTGCCAGCAGCCGACTCTTCTACGAGCAGTACTTC
TRBD1	TRBJ2-1	TRBV3-1	-	CASSQTGGNEQFF	TGTGCCAGCAGCCAGACAGGGGGTAATGAGCAGTTCTTC
-	TRBJ2-6	TRBV9	many	CASSSLGSGANVLTF	TGTGCCAGCAGCTCCTTGGGGTCCGGGGCCAACGTCCTGACTTTC
-	TRBJ2-7	TRBV3-1	-	CASSYSMATYEQYF	TGTGCCAGCAGTTACTCGATGGCCACCTACGAGCAGTACTTC
TRBD1	TRBJ1-3	TRBV18	few	CASSPWTGPSSGNTIYF	TGTGCCAGCTCACCATGGACAGGGCCCAGCTCTGGAAACACCATATATTTT
TRBD1	TRBJ2-7	TRBV27	-	CASSPGTGGTMDSYEQYF	TGTGCCAGCAGTCCCGGGACAGGGGGCACCATGGACTCCTACGAGCAGTACTTC
-	TRBJ1-2	TRBV28	few	CASSGTVDYGYTF	TGTGCCAGCAGTGGGACGGTAGACTATGGCTACACCTTC
-	TRBJ2-2	TRBV5-8	few	CASSYLLRDTGELFF	TGTGCCAGCAGCTATTTACTCAGGGACACCGGGGAGCTGTTTTTT
TRBD2	TRBJ2-7	TRBV20-1	many	CSARYSGGAYEQYF	TGCAGTGCTAGATATAGCGGGGGGGCCTACGAGCAGTACTTC
-	TRBJ1-4	TRBV12-3/TRBV12-4	many	CASSLNPGANEKLFF	TGTGCCAGCAGTCTAAACCCCGGAGCTAATGAAAAACTGTTTTTT
-	TRBJ1-4	TRBV27	few	CASSLYVGINEKLFF	TGTGCCAGCAGTTTATATGTGGGAATTAATGAAAAACTGTTTTTT
TRBD1	TRBJ2-7	TRBV11-2	-	CASSLPGTGNEQYF	TGTGCCAGCAGCTTACCAGGGACAGGGAACGAGCAGTACTTC
-	TRBJ2-7	TRBV5-1	many	CASSQDRGPYEQYF	TGCGCCAGCAGCCAAGACCGGGGCCCCTACGAGCAGTACTTC
-	TRBJ2-1	TRBV12-3/TRBV12-4	many	CASSRGHSEQFF	TGTGCCAGCAGTCGGGGCCACTCTGAGCAGTTCTTC
-	TRBJ2-2	TRBV28	many	CASSLIGIGELFF	TGTGCCAGCAGTTTAATCGGTATCGGGGAGCTGTTTTTT
-	TRBJ1-5	TRBV5-1	-	CASSLGGGFNQPQHF	TGCGCCAGCAGCTTGGGAGGTGGATTCAATCAGCCCCAGCATTTT
-	TRBJ2-1	TRBV20-1	many	CSARPGVNEQFF	TGCAGTGCTAGACCAGGGGTCAATGAGCAGTTCTTC
-	TRBJ1-1	TRBV29-1	-	CSVRGGTSAEAFF	TGCAGCGTGAGGGGAGGGACATCAGCTGAAGCTTTCTTT
-	TRBJ2-3	TRBV7-2	-	CASSTEVNLGTDTQYF	TGTGCCAGCAGCACCGAAGTCAACCTGGGGACAGATACGCAGTATTTT
-	TRBJ1-2	TRBV7-2	many	CASSLGTGYYGYTF	TGTGCCAGCAGCTTAGGAACAGGATACTATGGCTACACCTTC
TRBD1	TRBJ1-5	TRBV20-1	many	CSAMGTGNQPQHF	TGCAGTGCTATGGGGACAGGGAATCAGCCCCAGCATTTT
-	TRBJ2-7	TRBV7-9	many	CASSLVTLKSSYEQYF	TGTGCCAGCAGCTTAGTTACCCTAAAGAGCTCCTACGAGCAGTACTTC
TRBD1	TRBJ1-1	TRBV30	many	CACTFLGQEAFF	TGTGCCTGCACGTTCTTGGGACAGGAAGCTTTCTTT
TRBD1	TRBJ2-3	TRBV24-1	many	CATRDRVGDTQYF	TGTGCCACCCGGGACAGGGTGGGAGATACGCAGTATTTT
TRBD2	TRBJ2-5	TRBV24-1	-	CATSDSGGPQETQYF	TGTGCCACCAGTGATTCGGGAGGCCCCCAAGAGACCCAGTACTTC
TRBD1	TRBJ1-4	TRBV4-3	many	CASSQWTGGSEKLFF	TGCGCCAGCAGCCAGTGGACAGGGGGAAGTGAAAAACTGTTTTTT
TRBD1	TRBJ1-2	TRBV15	many	CATSSLGQGFGYTF	TGTGCCACCAGCAGCCTTGGACAGGGGTTTGGCTACACCTTC
TRBD1	TRBJ2-2	TRBV20-1	-	CSALGQGFTGELFF	TGCAGTGCCCTGGGACAGGGTTTCACCGGGGAGCTGTTTTTT
-	TRBJ1-5	TRBV27	many	CASSQRTDHRLGNQPQHF	TGTGCCAGCAGTCAACGGACAGACCACCGGCTGGGCAATCAGCCCCAGCATTTT
-	TRBJ2-3	TRBV7-2	many	CASSPQIGFTDTQYF	TGTGCCAGCAGCCCCCAGATCGGTTTCACAGATACGCAGTATTTT
-	TRBJ2-2	TRBV19	-	CAGRRDTGELFF	TGTGCCGGTAGACGAGACACCGGGGAGCTGTTTTTT
-	TRBJ2-2	TRBV7-2	many	CASSYRQAGELFF	TGTGCCAGCAGCTATCGACAGGCCGGGGAGCTGTTTTTT
-	TRBJ1-2	TRBV5-1	many	CASSLGHFGYTF	TGCGCCAGCAGCTTGGGACACTTTGGCTACACCTTC
-	TRBJ1-1	TRBV30	many	CAWSWYRGNTEAFF	TGTGCCTGGAGTTGGTACCGAGGAAACACTGAAGCTTTCTTT
-	TRBJ2-1	TRBV28	few	CASRNPELVEFF	TGTGCCAGCAGAAACCCGGAACTAGTGGAGTTCTTC
TRBD1	TRBJ2-3	TRBV24-1	many	CATSESTGFRAQYF	TGTGCCACCAGTGAATCGACAGGGTTTCGGGCGCAGTATTTT
TRBD2	TRBJ2-3	TRBV6-2/TRBV6-3	once	CASSHAGGSRGGAPDTQYF	TGTGCCAGCAGCCATGCCGGAGGTTCGCGGGGGGGGGCGCCAGATACGCAGTATTTT
-	TRBJ1-1	TRBV12-3/TRBV12-4	many	CASSPQPIVGSVAFF	TGTGCCAGCAGTCCGCAACCCATAGTAGGCTCTGTAGCTTTCTTT
-	TRBJ1-4	TRBV7-2	many	CASSPGIGGEKLFF	TGTGCCAGCAGCCCAGGGATAGGGGGGGAAAAACTGTTTTTT
-	TRBJ2-7	TRBV28	many	CASSTPSVGRSSYEQYF	TGTGCCAGCAGTACTCCATCTGTGGGCAGGAGCTCCTACGAGCAGTACTTC
TRBD2	TRBJ2-7	TRBV20-1	many	CSASGLATAYEQYF	TGCAGTGCTAGCGGACTAGCAACAGCCTACGAGCAGTACTTC
-	TRBJ2-3	TRBV5-8	few	CASSRGDKSTDTQYF	TGTGCCAGCAGCCGGGGGGACAAGAGCACAGATACGCAGTATTTT
TRBD1	TRBJ1-5	TRBV18	many	CASSTGGDQPQHF	TGTGCCAGCTCAACAGGGGGCGATCAGCCCCAGCATTTT
TRBD2	TRBJ2-3	TRBV5-4	many	CASSLVRAGGSDTQYF	TGTGCCAGCAGCTTGGTACGGGCGGGGGGATCAGATACGCAGTATTTT
-	TRBJ2-7	TRBV30	many	CAWTVFSEQYF	TGTGCCTGGACGGTGTTCAGTGAGCAGTACTTC
-	TRBJ1-5	TRBV2	many	CASSYAYNEEPQHF	TGTGCCAGCTCCTATGCCTATAACGAGGAGCCCCAGCATTTT
-	TRBJ2-1	TRBV9	few	CASSPRGGAQGEQFF	TGTGCCAGCAGCCCCCGAGGAGGGGCCCAGGGTGAGCAGTTCTTC
-	TRBJ2-4	TRBV2	many	CASSESVGNIQYF	TGTGCCAGCTCTGAGAGCGTGGGAAACATTCAGTACTTC
TRBD2	TRBJ2-5	TRBV12-3/TRBV12-4	many	CASSPMGAGGQETQYF	TGTGCCAGCAGCCCCATGGGGGCGGGAGGGCAAGAGACCCAGTACTTC
TRBD1	TRBJ2-1	TRBV28	many	CASSTQGNEQFF	TGTGCCAGCAGTACACAGGGGAATGAGCAGTTCTTC
TRBD1	TRBJ2-1	TRBV6-1	-	CASSESGGKVQFF	TGTGCCAGCAGTGAATCAGGGGGCAAGGTGCAGTTCTTC
TRBD1	TRBJ1-4	TRBV6-9	-	CASSFGDREYEKLFF	TGTGCCAGCAGTTTCGGGGACAGGGAATATGAAAAACTGTTTTTT
TRBD1	TRBJ2-5	TRBV10-3	-	CAIRGTGETQYF	TGTGCCATCAGGGGGACAGGTGAGACCCAGTACTTC
-	TRBJ1-2	TRBV7-2	many	CASSPRSYGYTF	TGTGCCAGCAGCCCCAGGAGCTATGGCTACACCTTC
-	TRBJ2-3	TRBV20-1	-	CSAGRTDTQYF	TGCAGTGCGGGGCGAACAGATACGCAGTATTTT